This TCR beta chain came from a study of T cell responses to AZD1222 COVID-19 vaccine. Generated by immunoSEQ multiplex PCR, the TCRdb table keeps only in-frame clones and is missing some. Here the sample spans more than 95,000 clones, over 80% being singletons. The CDR3 loop spans 13 amino acids. Germline V gives CDR1 SNHLY, CDR2 FYNNEI. Trimming removed 2 bases from V and 7 bases from J, with 11 bases in between. The rearrangement links TRBV2 to TRBJ1-2; D uncertain. Sequencing was performed on peripheral blood, taken on day 0 of AZD1222 vaccination. The TCR comes from an adult in good health. In nucleotides, the CDR3 is TGTGCCAGCAGTGAAAATGCTTTAGGTGGCTACACCTTC. This sequence encodes CASSENALGGYTF.